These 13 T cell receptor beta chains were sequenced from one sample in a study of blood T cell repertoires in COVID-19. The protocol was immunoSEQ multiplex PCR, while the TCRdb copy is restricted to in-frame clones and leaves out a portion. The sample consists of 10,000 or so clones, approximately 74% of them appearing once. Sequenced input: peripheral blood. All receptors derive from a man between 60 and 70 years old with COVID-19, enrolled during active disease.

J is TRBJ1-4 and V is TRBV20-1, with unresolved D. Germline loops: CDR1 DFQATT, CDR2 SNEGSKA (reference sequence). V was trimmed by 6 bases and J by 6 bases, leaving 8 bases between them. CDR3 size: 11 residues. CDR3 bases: TGCAGTGCCCGAGGGTATGAAAAACTGTTTTTT. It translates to CSARGYEKLFF.

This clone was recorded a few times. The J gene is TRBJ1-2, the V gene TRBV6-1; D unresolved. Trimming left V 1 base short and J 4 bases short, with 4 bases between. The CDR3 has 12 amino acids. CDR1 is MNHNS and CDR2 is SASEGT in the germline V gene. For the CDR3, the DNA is TGTGCCAGCAGTGAAGTGGCCTATGGCTACACCTTC. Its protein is CASSEVAYGYTF.

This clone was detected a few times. The CDR3 loop is CASSPSTSGFSSSYNEQFF. The CDR3 nucleotides are TGTGCCAGTAGTCCCTCGACTAGCGGGTTCTCGAGCTCCTACAATGAGCAGTTCTTC. The chain is built from TRBV19 and TRBJ2-1; TRBD2 agrees at 10 bases. The CDR3 is 19 residues long. Trimming at V came to 5 bases and at J to 0 bases, leaving 13 bases not matched to a gene. CDR1 and CDR2 from the germline V gene are LNHDA and SQIVND (reference sequence).

The CDR3 DNA reads TGCGCCAGCAGCCAAGCTGGACACGATGAGCAGTTCTTC. Translating it yields CASSQAGHDEQFF. The chain is built from TRBV4-1 and TRBJ2-1; D is possibly TRBD1 (5 bases). V was clipped by 1 base and J by 8 bases, with 9 bases between them. The CDR3 runs to 13 residues. Germline assignment: CDR1 MGHRA and CDR2 YSYEKL.

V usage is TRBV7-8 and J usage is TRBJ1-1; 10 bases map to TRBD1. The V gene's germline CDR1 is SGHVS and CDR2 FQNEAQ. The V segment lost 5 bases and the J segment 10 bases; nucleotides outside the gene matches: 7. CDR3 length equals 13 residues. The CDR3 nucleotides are TGTGCCAGCAGCATCGACAGGGGGCGTGGAGCTTTCTTT. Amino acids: CASSIDRGRGAFF.

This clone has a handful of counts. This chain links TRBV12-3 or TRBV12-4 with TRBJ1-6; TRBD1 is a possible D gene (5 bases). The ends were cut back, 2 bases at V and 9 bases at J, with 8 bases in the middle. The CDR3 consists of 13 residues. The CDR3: CASSLQGSSPLHF. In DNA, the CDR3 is TGTGCCAGCAGTTTACAGGGTAGTTCACCCCTCCACTTT.

CDR3 bases: TGTGCCAGCAGTCTCCCCTACGAGCAGTACTTC. Translating it yields CASSLPYEQYF. The chain has TRBV6-5 and TRBJ2-7, with D unclear. Trimming left V 5 bases short and J 2 bases short, with 4 bases between. CDR3 length: 11 amino acids. Germline V gene lookup returns CDR1 MNHEY and CDR2 SVGAGI.

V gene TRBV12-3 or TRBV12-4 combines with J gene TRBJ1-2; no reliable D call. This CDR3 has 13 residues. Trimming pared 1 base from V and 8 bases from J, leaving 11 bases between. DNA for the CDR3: TGTGCCAGCAGTTTAGGTATGGGAGGAGGCTACACCTTC. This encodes CASSLGMGGGYTF.

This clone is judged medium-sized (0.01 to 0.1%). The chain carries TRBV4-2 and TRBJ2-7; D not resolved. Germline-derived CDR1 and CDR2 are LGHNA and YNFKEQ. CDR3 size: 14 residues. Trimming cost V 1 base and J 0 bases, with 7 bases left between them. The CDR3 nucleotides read TGTGCCAGCAGCCAAGGACTCTACTCCTACGAGCAGTACTTC. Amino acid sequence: CASSQGLYSYEQYF.

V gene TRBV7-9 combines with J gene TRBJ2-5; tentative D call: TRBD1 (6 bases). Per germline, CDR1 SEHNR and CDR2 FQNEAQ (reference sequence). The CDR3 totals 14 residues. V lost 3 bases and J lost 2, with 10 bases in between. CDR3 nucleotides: TGTGCCAGCAGCTTCCGGACAGAACAAGAGACCCAGTACTTC. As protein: CASSFRTEQETQYF. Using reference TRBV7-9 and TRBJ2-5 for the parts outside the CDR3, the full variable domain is DTGVSQNPRHKITKRGQNVTFRCDPISEHNRLYWYRQTLGQGPEFLTYFQNEAQLEKSRLLSDRFSAERPKGSFSTLEIQRTEQGDSAMYLCASSFRTEQETQYFGPGTRLLVL.

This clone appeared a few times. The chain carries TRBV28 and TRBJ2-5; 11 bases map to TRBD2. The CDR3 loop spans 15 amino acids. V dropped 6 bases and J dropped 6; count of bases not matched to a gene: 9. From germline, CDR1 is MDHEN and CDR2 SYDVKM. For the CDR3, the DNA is TGTGCCAGCAGCCTAAAACTAGCGGGGGCGAAGACCCAGTACTTC. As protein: CASSLKLAGAKTQYF.

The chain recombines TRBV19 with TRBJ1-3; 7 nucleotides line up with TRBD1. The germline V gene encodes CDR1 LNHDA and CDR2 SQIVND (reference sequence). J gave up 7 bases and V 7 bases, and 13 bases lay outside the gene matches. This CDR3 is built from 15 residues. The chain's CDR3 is CASNLPRAGGNTIYF. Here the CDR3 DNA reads TGTGCCAGTAACCTTCCGCGGGCAGGGGGTAACACCATATATTTT.

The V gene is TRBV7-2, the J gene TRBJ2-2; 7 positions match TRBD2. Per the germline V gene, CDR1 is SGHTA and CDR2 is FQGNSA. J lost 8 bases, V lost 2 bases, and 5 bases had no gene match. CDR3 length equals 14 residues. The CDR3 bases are TGTGCCAGCAGCTTATTCGGCGGGAGAGGGGAGCTGTTTTTT. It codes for CASSLFGGRGELFF.